This T cell receptor beta chain was captured by sequencing in a study of blood T cell repertoires in COVID-19. The CDR3 length is 16 residues. CDR1 is LGHNA and CDR2 is YNFKEQ in the germline V gene. The V segment lost 5 bases and the J segment 3 bases; nucleotides outside the gene matches: 12. The protocol was immunoSEQ multiplex PCR, while the TCRdb copy is restricted to in-frame clones and leaves out a portion. The table shows some 110,000 clones, with roughly 80% occurring only once. The chain uses TRBV4-2 and TRBJ2-7; TRBD2 agrees at 8 bases. The sequenced sample consisted of peripheral blood. The receptor comes from a man in his 70s with acute or convalescent COVID-19. The CDR3: CASSYEGGRRLYEQYF. The CDR3 region has the DNA TGTGCCAGCAGCTACGAGGGCGGGAGGCGGCTCTACGAGCAGTACTTC.